This T cell receptor (beta chain) stems from a study of T cells in Graves' hyperthyroidism and ophthalmopathy. CDR3 length equals 18 residues. After removal of 0 bases from V and 0 bases from J, the junction contained 11 bases not matched to a gene. CDR1 SGHKS and CDR2 YYEKEE come from the germline V gene (reference sequence). Amplified TCR beta CDR3 regions came from RNA transcripts. When the TCR CDR3 underwent first-round RT-PCR, the HTBI primer set was used. TCRdb fed the multiplex PCR reads into MiXCR, producing one record per CDR3 protein. Among 200,000 to 300,000 distinct CDR3 sequences listed, 16% were seen once.

The clonotype comes from a young woman with Graves' ophthalmopathy. V usage is TRBV5-5 and J usage is TRBJ1-1, with TRBD1 identical over 7 bases. Sequenced: blood. In nucleotides, the CDR3 is TGTGCCAGCAGCTTGGTACCATACCCGGGACAGATGAACACTGAAGCTTTCTTT. It encodes CASSLVPYPGQMNTEAFF.